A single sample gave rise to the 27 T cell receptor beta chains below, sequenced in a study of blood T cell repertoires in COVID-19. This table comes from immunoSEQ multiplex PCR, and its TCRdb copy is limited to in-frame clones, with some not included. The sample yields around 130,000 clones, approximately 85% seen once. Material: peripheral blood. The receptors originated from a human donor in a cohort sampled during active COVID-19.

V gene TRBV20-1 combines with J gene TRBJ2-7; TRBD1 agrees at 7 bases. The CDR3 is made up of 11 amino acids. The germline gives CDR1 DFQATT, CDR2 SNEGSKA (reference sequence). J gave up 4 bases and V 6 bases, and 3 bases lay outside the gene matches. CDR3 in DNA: TGCAGTGCCAGACAGGGTTACGAGCAGTACTTC. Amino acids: CSARQGYEQYF.

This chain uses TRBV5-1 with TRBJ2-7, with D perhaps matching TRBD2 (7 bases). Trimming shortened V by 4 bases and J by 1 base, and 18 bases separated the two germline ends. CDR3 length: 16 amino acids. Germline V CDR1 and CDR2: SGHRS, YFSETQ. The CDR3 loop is CASSIGPAGASYEQYF. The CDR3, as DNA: TGCGCCAGCAGCATAGGCCCCGCGGGGGCGTCCTACGAGCAGTACTTC.

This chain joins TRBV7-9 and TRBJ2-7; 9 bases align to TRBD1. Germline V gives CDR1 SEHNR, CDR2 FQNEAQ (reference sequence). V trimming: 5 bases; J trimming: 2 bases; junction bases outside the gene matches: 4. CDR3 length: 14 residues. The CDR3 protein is CASSQGQGTYEQYF. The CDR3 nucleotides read TGTGCCAGCAGCCAGGGACAGGGTACCTACGAGCAGTACTTC.

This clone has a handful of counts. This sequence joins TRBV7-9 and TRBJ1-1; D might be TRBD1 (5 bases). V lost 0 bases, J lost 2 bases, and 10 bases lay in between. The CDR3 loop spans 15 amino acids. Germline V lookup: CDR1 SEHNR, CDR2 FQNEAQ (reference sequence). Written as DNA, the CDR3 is TGTGCCAGCAGCTTAGCGGGACTCTTTAACACTGAAGCTTTCTTT. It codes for CASSLAGLFNTEAFF.

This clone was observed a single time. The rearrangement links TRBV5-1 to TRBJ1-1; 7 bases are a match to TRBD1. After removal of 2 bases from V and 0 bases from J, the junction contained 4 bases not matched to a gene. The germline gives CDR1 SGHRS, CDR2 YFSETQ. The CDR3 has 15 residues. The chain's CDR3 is CASSFQGVVNTEAFF. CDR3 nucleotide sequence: TGCGCCAGCAGCTTCCAGGGGGTAGTGAACACTGAAGCTTTCTTT.

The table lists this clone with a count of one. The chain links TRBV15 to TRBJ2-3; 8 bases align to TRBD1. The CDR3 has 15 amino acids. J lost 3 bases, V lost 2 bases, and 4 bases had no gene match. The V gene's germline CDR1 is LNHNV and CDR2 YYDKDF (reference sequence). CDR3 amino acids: CATSRQGAQTDTQYF. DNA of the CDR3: TGTGCCACCAGCAGACAGGGGGCGCAGACAGATACGCAGTATTTT.

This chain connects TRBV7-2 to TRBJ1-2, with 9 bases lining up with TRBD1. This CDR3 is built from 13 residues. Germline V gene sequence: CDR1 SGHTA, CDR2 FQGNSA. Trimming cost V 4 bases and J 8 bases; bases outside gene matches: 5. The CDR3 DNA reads TGTGCCAGCAGCTCATCGACAGGGGGAGGCTACACCTTC. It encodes CASSSSTGGGYTF.

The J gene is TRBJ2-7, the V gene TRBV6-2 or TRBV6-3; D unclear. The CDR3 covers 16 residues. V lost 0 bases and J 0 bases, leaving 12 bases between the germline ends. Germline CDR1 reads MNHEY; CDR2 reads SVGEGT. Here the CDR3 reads CASSYSGSYNSYEQYV. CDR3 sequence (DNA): TGTGCCAGCAGTTACTCAGGTAGCTACAACTCCTACGAGCAGTACGTC.

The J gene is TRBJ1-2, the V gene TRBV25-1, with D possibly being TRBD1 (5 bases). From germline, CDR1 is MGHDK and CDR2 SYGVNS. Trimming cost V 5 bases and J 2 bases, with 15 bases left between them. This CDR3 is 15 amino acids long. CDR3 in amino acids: CASSSDLPGNYGYTF. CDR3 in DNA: TGTGCCAGCAGTTCCGACCTACCAGGGAACTATGGCTACACCTTC.

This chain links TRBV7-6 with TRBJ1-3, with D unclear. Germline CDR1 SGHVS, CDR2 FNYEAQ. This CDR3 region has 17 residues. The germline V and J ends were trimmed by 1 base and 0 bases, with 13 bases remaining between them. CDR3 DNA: TGTGCCAGCAGCTTAGATCCGGGGATATACTCTGGAAACACCATATATTTT. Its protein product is CASSLDPGIYSGNTIYF.

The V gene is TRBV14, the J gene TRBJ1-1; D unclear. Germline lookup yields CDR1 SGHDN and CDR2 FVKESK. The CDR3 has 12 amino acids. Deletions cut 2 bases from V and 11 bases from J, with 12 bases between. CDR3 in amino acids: CASSQRFWEAFF. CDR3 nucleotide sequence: TGTGCCAGCAGCCAAAGGTTCTGGGAGGCTTTCTTT.

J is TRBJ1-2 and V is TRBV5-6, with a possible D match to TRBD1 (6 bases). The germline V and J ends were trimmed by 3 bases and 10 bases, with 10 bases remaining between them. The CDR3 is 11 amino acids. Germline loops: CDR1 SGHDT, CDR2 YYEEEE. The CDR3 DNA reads TGTGCCAGCAGCTATGGACAGATCTACACCTTC. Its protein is CASSYGQIYTF.

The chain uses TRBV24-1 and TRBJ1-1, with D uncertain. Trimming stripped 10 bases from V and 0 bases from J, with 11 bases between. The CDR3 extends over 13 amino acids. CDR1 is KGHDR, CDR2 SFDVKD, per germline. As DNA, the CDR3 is TGTGCCACGCAGGCCGGGGTGAACACTGAAGCTTTCTTT. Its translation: CATQAGVNTEAFF.

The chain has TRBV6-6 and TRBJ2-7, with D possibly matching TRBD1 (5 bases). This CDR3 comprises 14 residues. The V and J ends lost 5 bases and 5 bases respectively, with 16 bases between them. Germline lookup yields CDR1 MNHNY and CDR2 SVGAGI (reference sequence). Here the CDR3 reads CASSRGHIGDEQYV. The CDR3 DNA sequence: TGTGCCAGCAGTCGAGGCCATATAGGGGACGAGCAGTACGTC.

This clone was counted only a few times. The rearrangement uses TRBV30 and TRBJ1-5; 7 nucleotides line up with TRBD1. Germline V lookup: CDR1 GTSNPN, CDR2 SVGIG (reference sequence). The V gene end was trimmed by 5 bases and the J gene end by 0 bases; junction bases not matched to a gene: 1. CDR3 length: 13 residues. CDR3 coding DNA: TGTGCCTGGGACAGGGATAGCAATCAGCCCCAGCATTTT. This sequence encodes CAWDRDSNQPQHF.

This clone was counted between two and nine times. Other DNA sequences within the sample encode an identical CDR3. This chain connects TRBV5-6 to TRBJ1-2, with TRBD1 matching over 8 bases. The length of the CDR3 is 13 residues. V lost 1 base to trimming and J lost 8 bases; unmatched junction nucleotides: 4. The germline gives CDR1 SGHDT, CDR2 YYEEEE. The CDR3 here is CASSLQGAGGYTF. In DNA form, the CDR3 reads TGTGCCAGCAGCTTGCAGGGGGCAGGGGGCTACACCTTC.

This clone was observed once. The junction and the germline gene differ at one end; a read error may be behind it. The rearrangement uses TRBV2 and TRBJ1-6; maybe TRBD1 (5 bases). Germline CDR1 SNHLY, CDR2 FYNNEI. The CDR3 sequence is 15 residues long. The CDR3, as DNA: TGTGCCCGCAGATCTCGGGGGGACCGCGGCTCACCCCTCCACTTT. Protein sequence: CARRSRGDRGSPLHF.

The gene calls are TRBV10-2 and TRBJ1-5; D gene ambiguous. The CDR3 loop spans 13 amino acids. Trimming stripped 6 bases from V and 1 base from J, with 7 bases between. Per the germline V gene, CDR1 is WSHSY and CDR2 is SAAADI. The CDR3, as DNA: TGCGCCAGCAGGTTCTCGAGCAATCAGCCCCAGCATTTT. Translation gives CASRFSSNQPQHF.

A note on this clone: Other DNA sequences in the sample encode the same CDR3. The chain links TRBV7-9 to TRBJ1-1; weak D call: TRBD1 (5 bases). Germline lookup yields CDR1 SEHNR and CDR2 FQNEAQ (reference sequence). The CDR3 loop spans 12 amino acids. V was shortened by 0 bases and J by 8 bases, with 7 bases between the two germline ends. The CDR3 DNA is TGTGCCAGCAGCTTAGCAGGGGCCGAAGCTTTCTTT. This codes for CASSLAGAEAFF.

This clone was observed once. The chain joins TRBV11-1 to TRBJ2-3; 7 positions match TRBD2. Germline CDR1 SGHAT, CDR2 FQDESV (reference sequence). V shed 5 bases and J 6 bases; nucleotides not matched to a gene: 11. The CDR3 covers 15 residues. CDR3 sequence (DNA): TGTGCCAGCAGCAAAAACCGGCGGGGGTTCGATACGCAGTATTTT. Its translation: CASSKNRRGFDTQYF.

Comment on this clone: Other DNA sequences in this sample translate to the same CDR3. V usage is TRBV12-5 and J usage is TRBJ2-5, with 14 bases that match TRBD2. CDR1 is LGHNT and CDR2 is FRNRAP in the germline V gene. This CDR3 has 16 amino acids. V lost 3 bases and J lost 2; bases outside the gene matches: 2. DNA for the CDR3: TGTGCTAGTGGTTTAGGGACTAGCGGGGGACAAGAGACCCAGTACTTC. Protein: CASGLGTSGGQETQYF. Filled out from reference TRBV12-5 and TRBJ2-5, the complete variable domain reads DARVTQTPRHKVTEMGQEVTMRCQPILGHNTVFWYRQTMMQGLELLAYFRNRAPLDDSGMPKDRFSAEMPDATLATLKIQPSEPRDSAVYFCASGLGTSGGQETQYFGPGTRLLVL.

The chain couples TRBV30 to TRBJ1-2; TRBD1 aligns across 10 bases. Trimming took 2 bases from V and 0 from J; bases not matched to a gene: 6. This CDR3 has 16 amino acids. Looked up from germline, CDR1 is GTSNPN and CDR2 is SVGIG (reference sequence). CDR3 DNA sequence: TGTGCCTGGAGTTGGTTCGGGACAGGGGCTAACTATGGCTACACCTTC. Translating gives CAWSWFGTGANYGYTF.

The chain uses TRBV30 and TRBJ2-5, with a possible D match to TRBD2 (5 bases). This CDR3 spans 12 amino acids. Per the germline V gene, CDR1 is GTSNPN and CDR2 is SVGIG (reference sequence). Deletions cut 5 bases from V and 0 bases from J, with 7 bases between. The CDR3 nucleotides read TGTGCCTGGGCGGGTGACCAAGAGACCCAGTACTTC. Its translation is CAWAGDQETQYF.

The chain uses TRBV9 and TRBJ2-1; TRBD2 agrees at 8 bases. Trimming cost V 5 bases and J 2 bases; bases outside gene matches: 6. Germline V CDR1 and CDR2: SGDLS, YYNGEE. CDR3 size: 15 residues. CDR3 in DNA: TGTGCCAGCAGTCCCCCGGGACTAGCCTACAATGAGCAGTTCTTC. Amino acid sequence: CASSPPGLAYNEQFF.

For the CDR3, the DNA is TGTGCCAGCAGCTCAAGGGACAGTCCCCCCCACGAGCAGTACTTC. As protein: CASSSRDSPPHEQYF. The genes are TRBV5-4 and TRBJ2-7, with 7 positions matching TRBD1. The CDR3 totals 15 residues. V lost 3 bases and J lost 5; bases outside the gene matches: 11. Germline CDR1 is SGHNT and CDR2 is YYREEE (reference sequence).

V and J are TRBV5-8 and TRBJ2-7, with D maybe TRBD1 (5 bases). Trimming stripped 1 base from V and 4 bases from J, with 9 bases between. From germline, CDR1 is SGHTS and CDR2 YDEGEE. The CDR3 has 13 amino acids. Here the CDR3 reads CASSLTGRYEQYV. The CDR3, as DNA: TGTGCCAGCAGCTTGACAGGACGGTACGAGCAGTACGTC.

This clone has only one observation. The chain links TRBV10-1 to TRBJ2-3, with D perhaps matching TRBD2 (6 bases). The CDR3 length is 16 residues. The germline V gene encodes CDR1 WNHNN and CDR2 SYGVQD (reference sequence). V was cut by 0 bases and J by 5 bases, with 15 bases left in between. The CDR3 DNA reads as TGCGCCAGCAGTGAGTCTGGAGGGGTACAAGGAGATACGCAGTATTTT. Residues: CASSESGGVQGDTQYF.